The next 27 T cell receptor beta chains were all read from a single sample in a study of regulatory T cells in long-lasting Graves disease. The time point is: persistent/refractory GD, antithyroid drugs over 5 years with positive TRAb. PBMC RNA was the source of the TCR library. To make TCR beta libraries, researchers used iRepertoire HTBI primers and Arm-PCR of CDR3 regions. Each CDR3 protein gets one entry after TCRdb re-called the multiplex PCR reads with MiXCR. The table lists about 430,000 distinct CDR3 sequences, around 20% of them singletons. The specimen was peripheral blood mononuclear cells (PBMCs), collected when the disease was refractory, from a patient treated with antithyroid drugs. The receptor source for this set is a female donor with Graves disease.

This chain uses TRBV7-9 with TRBJ2-7; 7 bases align to TRBD2. CDR1 SEHNR and CDR2 FQNEAQ come from the germline V gene (reference sequence). The CDR3 covers 18 residues. Trimming cost V 4 bases and J 1 base; bases outside gene matches: 16. The CDR3 sequence is CASSYSWGGERQSYEQYF. For the CDR3, the DNA is TGTGCCAGCAGCTATAGTTGGGGGGGGGAGCGTCAGTCCTACGAGCAGTACTTC.

The chain joins TRBV5-1 to TRBJ2-7; D may match TRBD1 or TRBD2 (5 bases each). The CDR3 has 18 residues. Germline loops: CDR1 SGHRS, CDR2 YFSETQ. Trimming cost V 0 bases and J 2 bases, with 21 bases left between them. CDR3 sequence reads: CASSLDGASTAVTYEQYF. The CDR3 DNA reads as TGCGCCAGCAGCTTGGATGGGGCGAGTACAGCGGTTACCTACGAGCAGTACTTC.

This clonotype has just a few counts. This chain uses TRBV29-1 with TRBJ1-2, with a weak D call TRBD1 (5 bases). The V gene lost 6 bases and the J gene lost 3 bases, with 11 bases spanning the gap. The V gene's germline CDR1 is SQVTM and CDR2 ANQGSEA. This CDR3 spans 12 amino acids. CDR3 amino acids: CSVAWGDYGYTF. The CDR3 DNA reads as TGCAGCGTAGCCTGGGGGGACTATGGCTACACCTTC.

This clonotype was counted many times. At one end, the junction sequence differs from germline, possibly due to a read error. This chain uses TRBV2 with TRBJ2-7; 9 nucleotides agree with TRBD1. Germline loops: CDR1 SNHLY, CDR2 FYNNEI. The CDR3 runs to 15 residues. The CDR3 loop reads CASSEDRGNSYEQYF. The CDR3 nucleotides read TGTGCCAGCAGCGAAGACAGGGGGAATTCCTACGAGCAGTACTTC.

This clonotype was detected many times. The rearrangement links TRBV2 to TRBJ2-7; no firm D call. Germline CDR1 and CDR2: SNHLY and FYNNEI. This CDR3 has 13 residues. The V and J ends lost 6 bases and 4 bases respectively, with 13 bases between them. CDR3 protein: CASRSDLGYEQYF. The CDR3 DNA reads TGTGCCAGCAGATCGGATCTAGGGTACGAGCAGTACTTC.

This clonotype was observed many times. The chain couples TRBV6-1 to TRBJ1-1, with a tentative D call TRBD1 (5 bases). The CDR3 loop spans 14 amino acids. CDR1 and CDR2 (germline): MNHNS, SASEGT. Trimming took 5 bases from V and 4 from J, leaving 14 bases between them. For the CDR3, the DNA is TGTGCCAGCAGTAGGGGATTTTCCATCACTGAAGCTTTCTTT. Translated, it gives CASSRGFSITEAFF.

This clonotype occurred many times. The chain is built from TRBV11-1 and TRBJ2-5, with no clear D. The CDR3 totals 14 residues. CDR1 and CDR2 (germline): SGHAT, FQDESV (reference sequence). Trimming pared 4 bases from V and 2 bases from J, leaving 11 bases between. The CDR3 region is CASSSTQVQETQYF. CDR3 sequence (DNA): TGTGCCAGCAGCTCGACCCAGGTGCAAGAGACCCAGTACTTC.

This clonotype was picked up one time. The chain joins TRBV29-1 to TRBJ2-2; TRBD1 matches at 7 bases. V lost 4 bases to trimming and J lost 7 bases; unmatched junction nucleotides: 9. Germline V CDR1 and CDR2: SQVTM, ANQGSEA. The length of the CDR3 is 14 residues. CDR3 loop: CSVAGTALGGELFF. CDR3 DNA: TGCAGCGTTGCCGGGACAGCCCTTGGCGGGGAGCTGTTTTTT.

In regard to this clonotype: Compared with germline, one end of the junction differs, possibly owing to a read error. This chain connects TRBV5-1 to TRBJ1-1; D gene uncertain. Germline-derived CDR1 and CDR2 are SGHRS and YFSETQ. There are 13 residues in the CDR3. The CDR3 nucleotides are TGCGCCAGCAACTTGGTTGTTAACACTGAAGCTTTCTTT. It yields the protein CASNLVVNTEAFF.

This clonotype appeared many times. The chain has TRBV28 and TRBJ2-5, with 7 bases that match TRBD2. The V gene end was trimmed by 6 bases and the J gene end by 7 bases; junction bases not matched to a gene: 11. This CDR3 has 14 residues. Germline lookup yields CDR1 MDHEN and CDR2 SYDVKM. The CDR3 bases are TGTGCCAGCAGACTCGGACCTCCGGGGGGGACCCAGTACTTC. Translating it yields CASRLGPPGGTQYF. The whole variable domain, filled in from reference TRBV28 and TRBJ2-5, reads DVKVTQSSRYLVKRTGEKVFLECVQDMDHENMFWYRQDPGLGLRLIYFSYDVKMKEKGDIPEGYSVSREKKERFSLILESASTNQTSMYLCASRLGPPGGTQYFGPGTRLLVL.

In its sample, this clonotype was seen many times. The chain is built from TRBV15 and TRBJ2-5; D may be TRBD1 (6 bases). The CDR3 has 13 residues. Germline V gene sequence: CDR1 LNHNV, CDR2 YYDKDF (reference sequence). V lost 8 bases, J lost 5 bases, and 15 bases lay in between. The CDR3 sequence: CATGWGLEETQYF. The CDR3 nucleotides read TGTGCCACCGGTTGGGGGCTAGAGGAGACCCAGTACTTC.

This clonotype was seen many times. The chain has TRBV25-1 and TRBJ2-7; the D is unclear. Germline CDR1 MGHDK, CDR2 SYGVNS. Trimming took off 2 bases at V and 9 bases at J, with 5 bases between the two ends. There are 10 residues in the CDR3. The CDR3 coding sequence is TGTGCCAGCAGTGAAGGATCGCAGTACTTC. Translation: CASSEGSQYF.

This clonotype appeared many times. V usage is TRBV5-1 and J usage is TRBJ2-7; the match to TRBD1 covers 12 bases. With 3 bases clipped from V and 2 bases from J, the junction kept 6 bases outside the gene matches. CDR3 length: 16 residues. CDR1 SGHRS and CDR2 YFSETQ come from the germline V gene. The chain's CDR3 is CASSSYRDRGPYEQYF. CDR3 sequence (DNA): TGCGCCAGCAGCTCGTACCGGGACAGGGGGCCCTACGAGCAGTACTTC.

The chain links TRBV6-2 or TRBV6-3 to TRBJ2-1; 8 nucleotides align to TRBD2. Trimming removed 0 bases from V and 4 bases from J; junction bases left unmatched: 8. Germline loops: CDR1 MNHEY, CDR2 SVGEGT. The CDR3 has 17 residues. The CDR3, as DNA: TGTGCCAGCAGTTACTCGACCGGACTAGCTGGATACAATGAGCAGTTCTTC. As protein: CASSYSTGLAGYNEQFF.

The chain couples TRBV3-1 to TRBJ2-5, with 12 bases that match TRBD2. Germline lookup yields CDR1 LGHDT and CDR2 YNNKEL (reference sequence). Trimming took 0 bases from V and 4 from J; bases not matched to a gene: 12. The CDR3 contains 19 residues. CDR3 amino acids: CASSQERGLAGGPGETQYF. The CDR3 DNA reads TGTGCCAGCAGCCAAGAACGGGGTCTAGCGGGAGGGCCTGGAGAGACCCAGTACTTC.

The chain combines TRBV15 with TRBJ2-3, with TRBD2 matching 14 bases. The germline V gene has CDR1 LNHNV and CDR2 YYDKDF (reference sequence). CDR3 length equals 17 residues. With V trimmed by 7 bases and J by 4 bases, 10 bases remained unmatched. CDR3: CATTATSGRAGADTQYF. CDR3 in DNA: TGTGCCACCACCGCGACTAGCGGGAGGGCCGGGGCAGATACGCAGTATTTT.

This clonotype appeared a few times. Written as DNA, the CDR3 is TGTGCCAGCAGTACGACCGGACGGCGACAGTTCTTC. It translates to CASSTTGRRQFF. The chain combines TRBV2 with TRBJ2-1; D gene uncertain. The CDR3 is made up of 12 amino acids. Germline loops: CDR1 SNHLY, CDR2 FYNNEI. The V gene lost 5 bases and the J gene lost 13 bases, with 15 bases spanning the gap.

The rearrangement joins TRBV6-1 to TRBJ1-3; 10 nucleotides align to TRBD1. The CDR3 contains 15 residues. Unmatched junction bases numbered 7, after V lost 6 bases and J lost 5 bases. Germline V CDR1 and CDR2: MNHNS, SASEGT. CDR3 bases: TGTGCCAGCAGCACCGGGACAGGGGTTCGAAACACCATATATTTT. Protein: CASSTGTGVRNTIYF.

V gene TRBV20-1 combines with J gene TRBJ2-7; 7 nucleotides align to TRBD2. In germline, CDR1 is DFQATT, CDR2 SNEGSKA (reference sequence). Trimming at V came to 5 bases and at J to 3 bases, leaving 13 bases not matched to a gene. The CDR3 is 15 amino acids. CDR3 DNA sequence: TGCAGTGCTCTCCCCGCTCTAGCGGCAGACTACGAGCAGTACTTC. Translation: CSALPALAADYEQYF.

This clonotype was detected ten times or more. V gene TRBV20-1 combines with J gene TRBJ2-7; D ambiguous. This CDR3 has 12 residues. Germline loops: CDR1 DFQATT, CDR2 SNEGSKA (reference sequence). The ends were cut back, 1 base at V and 6 bases at J, with 10 bases in the middle. The CDR3 protein is CSARVAESEQYF. The CDR3 region has the DNA TGCAGTGCTAGAGTAGCAGAGAGCGAGCAGTACTTC.

This clonotype has ten or more counts. The chain is built from TRBV2 and TRBJ2-7, with TRBD1 matching over 8 bases. V trimming: 6 bases; J trimming: 1 base; junction bases outside the gene matches: 8. The germline V gene encodes CDR1 SNHLY and CDR2 FYNNEI. The CDR3 consists of 15 residues. CDR3: CASRVEQGVSYEQYF. The CDR3 region has the DNA TGTGCCAGCAGGGTTGAACAGGGGGTTTCCTACGAGCAGTACTTC. Full variable domain (missing parts from reference TRBV2 and TRBJ2-7): EPEVTQTPSHQVTQMGQEVILRCVPISNHLYFYWYRQILGQKVEFLVSFYNNEISEKSEIFDDQFSVERPDGSNFTLKIRSTKLEDSAMYFCASRVEQGVSYEQYFGPGTRLTVT.

This clonotype was detected ten times or more. The rearrangement links TRBV29-1 to TRBJ1-1, with unresolved D. This CDR3 region has 14 residues. Germline CDR1 SQVTM, CDR2 ANQGSEA. Trimming pared 6 bases from V and 0 bases from J, leaving 14 bases between. The CDR3 here is CSVGKGDLNTEAFF. The CDR3 nucleotides are TGCAGCGTGGGTAAAGGCGACCTGAACACTGAAGCTTTCTTT.

The chain recombines TRBV3-1 with TRBJ2-2; 12 positions match TRBD2. CDR3 length: 16 amino acids. CDR1 and CDR2 (germline): LGHDT, YNNKEL (reference sequence). The trim removed 3 bases at V and 6 bases at J, leaving 5 bases unmatched. The DNA of the CDR3 is TGTGCCAGCAGCCAGGTCCTAGCGGGAGGGCCCGGGGAGCTGTTTTTT. Its protein product is CASSQVLAGGPGELFF.

Notes on this clonotype: A much larger clone sits a single nucleotide away, making a read error possible. V is TRBV5-1 and J is TRBJ1-1; D not certain. The V gene's germline CDR1 is SGHRS and CDR2 YFSETQ. The CDR3 extends over 12 amino acids. The CDR3 protein is CAGSLAGLEAFF. The CDR3 coding sequence is TGCGCCGGCAGCTTGGCTGGGCTTGAAGCTTTCTTT.

This clonotype was seen only a few times. This chain connects TRBV5-6 to TRBJ2-7; 7 bases match TRBD2. The ends lost 4 bases at V and 2 bases at J; junction bases unmatched: 3. The length of the CDR3 is 13 residues. Germline values: CDR1 SGHDT, CDR2 YYEEEE. The CDR3 protein is CASSRGTTYEQYF. The CDR3 bases are TGTGCCAGCAGCCGAGGGACTACCTACGAGCAGTACTTC. Drawing the rest from reference TRBV5-6 and TRBJ2-7, the complete variable domain is DAGVTQSPTHLIKTRGQQVTLRCSPKSGHDTVSWYQQALGQGPQFIFQYYEEEERQRGNFPDRFSGHQFPNYSSELNVNALLLGDSALYLCASSRGTTYEQYFGPGTRLTVT.

This clonotype was seen more than once but under ten times. V and J are TRBV28 and TRBJ1-2; 9 bases are shared with TRBD1. The trim removed 5 bases at V and 6 bases at J, leaving 10 bases unmatched. The CDR3 totals 15 residues. Germline V gene lookup returns CDR1 MDHEN and CDR2 SYDVKM. Here the CDR3 DNA reads TGTGCCAGCAGTCTCCCCGGGACAGGGAACCATGGCTACACCTTC. Translated: CASSLPGTGNHGYTF.

This clonotype was counted many times. The rearrangement joins TRBV28 to TRBJ1-6, with D maybe TRBD1 (6 bases). Per the germline V gene, CDR1 is MDHEN and CDR2 is SYDVKM. This CDR3 is 16 amino acids long. Trimming stripped 7 bases from V and 7 bases from J, with 20 bases between. CDR3 in DNA: TGTGCCAGCACCGCCCGTGGGCAGGGGTGGAATTCACCCCTCCACTTT. It encodes CASTARGQGWNSPLHF.